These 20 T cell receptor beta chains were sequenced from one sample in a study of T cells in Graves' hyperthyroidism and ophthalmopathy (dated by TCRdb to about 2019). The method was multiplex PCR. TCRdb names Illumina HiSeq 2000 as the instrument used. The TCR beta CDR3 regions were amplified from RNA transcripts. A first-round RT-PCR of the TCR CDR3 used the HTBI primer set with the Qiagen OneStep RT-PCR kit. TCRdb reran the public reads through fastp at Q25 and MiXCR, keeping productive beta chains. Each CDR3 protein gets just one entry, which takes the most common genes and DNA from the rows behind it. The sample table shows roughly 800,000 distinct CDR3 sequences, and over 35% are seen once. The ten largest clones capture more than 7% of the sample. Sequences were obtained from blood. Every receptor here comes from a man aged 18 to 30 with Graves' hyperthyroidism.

The CDR3 DNA reads TGTGCCAGCAGTCCAGATCGCCGGGACAGGGGATACGAGCAGTACTTC. Amino acids: CASSPDRRDRGYEQYF. The chain couples TRBV7-2 to TRBJ2-7; 10 nucleotides agree with TRBD1. CDR1 and CDR2 from the germline V gene are SGHTA and FQGNSA. The CDR3 is 16 amino acids. Trimming at V came to 6 bases and at J to 4 bases, leaving 12 bases not matched to a gene. Together with reference TRBV7-2 and TRBJ2-7, the CDR3 gives the full variable domain: GAGVSQSPSNKVTEKGKDVELRCDPISGHTALYWYRQSLGQGLEFLIYFQGNSAPDKSGLPSDRFSAERTGGSVSTLTIQRTQQEDSAVYLCASSPDRRDRGYEQYFGPGTRLTVT.

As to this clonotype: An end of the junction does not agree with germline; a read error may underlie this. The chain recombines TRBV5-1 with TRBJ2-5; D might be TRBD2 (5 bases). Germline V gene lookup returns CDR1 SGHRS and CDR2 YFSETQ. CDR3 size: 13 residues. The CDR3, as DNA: TGCGCCAGCAGCTTGACCCTCTGGGAGACCCAGTATTTC. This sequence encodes CASSLTLWETQYF.

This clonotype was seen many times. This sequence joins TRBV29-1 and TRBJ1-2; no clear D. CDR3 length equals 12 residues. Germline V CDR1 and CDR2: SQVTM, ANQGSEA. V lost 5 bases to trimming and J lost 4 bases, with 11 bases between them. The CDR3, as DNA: TGCAGCGTTCAGCCCGGGTCCTATGGCTACACCTTC. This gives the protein CSVQPGSYGYTF.

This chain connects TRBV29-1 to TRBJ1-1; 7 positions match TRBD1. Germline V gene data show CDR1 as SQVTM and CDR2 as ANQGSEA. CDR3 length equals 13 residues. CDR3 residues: CSGEGAPNTEAFF. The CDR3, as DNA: TGCAGTGGGGAGGGGGCGCCGAACACTGAAGCTTTCTTT.

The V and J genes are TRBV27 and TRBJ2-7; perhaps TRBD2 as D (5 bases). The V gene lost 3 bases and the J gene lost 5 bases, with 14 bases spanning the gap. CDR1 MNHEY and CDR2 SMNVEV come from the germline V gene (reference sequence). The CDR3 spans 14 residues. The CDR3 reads CASSFSGLGHEQYF. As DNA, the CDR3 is TGTGCCAGCAGTTTTTCGGGGTTGGGTCACGAGCAGTACTTC.

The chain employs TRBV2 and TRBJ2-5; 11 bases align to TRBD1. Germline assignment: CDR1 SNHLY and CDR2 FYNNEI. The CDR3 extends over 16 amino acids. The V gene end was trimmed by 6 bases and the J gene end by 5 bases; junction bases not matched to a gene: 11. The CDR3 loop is CASSLDRGRTWETQYF. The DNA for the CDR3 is TGTGCCAGCAGCTTGGACAGGGGGCGGACCTGGGAGACCCAGTACTTC.

The CDR3 coding sequence is TGTGCCAGCCAAGCACTAGCGGGGAAGACCGGGGAGCTGTTTTTT. Protein sequence: CASQALAGKTGELFF. The chain employs TRBV2 and TRBJ2-2; 10 bases match TRBD2. The ends lost 8 bases at V and 5 bases at J; junction bases unmatched: 8. CDR1 SNHLY and CDR2 FYNNEI come from the germline V gene. The CDR3 runs to 15 residues.

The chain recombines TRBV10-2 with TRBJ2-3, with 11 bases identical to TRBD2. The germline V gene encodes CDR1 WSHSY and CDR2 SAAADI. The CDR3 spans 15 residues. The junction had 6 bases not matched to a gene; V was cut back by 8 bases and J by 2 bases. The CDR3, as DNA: TGCGCCAGCGCCACTAGCGGGGGTAACACAGATACGCAGTATTTT. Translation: CASATSGGNTDTQYF.

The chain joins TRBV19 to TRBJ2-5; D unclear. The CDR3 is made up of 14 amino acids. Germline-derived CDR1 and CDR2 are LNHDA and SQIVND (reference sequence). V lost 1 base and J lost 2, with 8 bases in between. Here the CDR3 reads CASSIVVGQETQYF. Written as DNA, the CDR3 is TGTGCCAGTAGTATAGTCGTAGGGCAAGAGACCCAGTACTTC.

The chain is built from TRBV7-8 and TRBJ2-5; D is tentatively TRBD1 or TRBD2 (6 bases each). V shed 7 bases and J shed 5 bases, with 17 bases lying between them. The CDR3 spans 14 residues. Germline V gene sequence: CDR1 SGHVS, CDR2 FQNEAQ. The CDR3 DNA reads TGTGCCAGCACCCCGGCCGGGGGCCGGGAGACCCAGTACTTC. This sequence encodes CASTPAGGRETQYF. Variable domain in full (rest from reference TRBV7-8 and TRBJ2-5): GAGVSQSPRYKVAKRGQDVALRCDPISGHVSLFWYQQALGQGPEFLTYFQNEAQLDKSGLPSDRFFAERPEGSVSTLKIQRTQQEDSAVYLCASTPAGGRETQYFGPGTRLLVL.

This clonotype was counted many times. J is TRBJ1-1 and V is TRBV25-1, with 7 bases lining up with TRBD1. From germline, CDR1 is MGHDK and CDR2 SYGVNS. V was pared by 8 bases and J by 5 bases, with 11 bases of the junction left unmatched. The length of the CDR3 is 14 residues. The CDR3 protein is CASGQTGARTEAFF. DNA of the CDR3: TGTGCCAGCGGACAAACAGGGGCTCGTACTGAAGCTTTCTTT.

The CDR3 sequence is CASNPSRDYANEQYF. CDR3 nucleotide sequence: TGTGCCAGCAATCCTAGCCGGGACTACGCCAACGAGCAGTACTTC. The chain links TRBV6-1 to TRBJ2-7, with 7 bases aligning to TRBD2. This CDR3 region has 15 residues. V shed 7 bases, J shed 5 bases, and the junction held 14 bases outside the gene matches. Germline V gene lookup returns CDR1 MNHNS and CDR2 SASEGT.

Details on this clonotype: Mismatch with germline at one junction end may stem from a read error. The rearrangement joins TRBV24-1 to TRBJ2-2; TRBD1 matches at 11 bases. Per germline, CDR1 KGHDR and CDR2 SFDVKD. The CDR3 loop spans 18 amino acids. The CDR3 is CASSGPQDRGRVSGELFF. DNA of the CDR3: TGTGCCTCCAGTGGTCCGCAGGACAGGGGGCGGGTATCCGGGGAGCTGTTTTTT.

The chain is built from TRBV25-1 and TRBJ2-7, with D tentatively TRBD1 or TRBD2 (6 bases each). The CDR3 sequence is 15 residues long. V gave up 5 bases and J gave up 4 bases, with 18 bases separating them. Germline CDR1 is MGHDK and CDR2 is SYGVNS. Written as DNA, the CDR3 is TGTGCCAGCAGTTATCGAGTACAGGGAGGATACGAGCAGTACTTC. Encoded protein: CASSYRVQGGYEQYF.

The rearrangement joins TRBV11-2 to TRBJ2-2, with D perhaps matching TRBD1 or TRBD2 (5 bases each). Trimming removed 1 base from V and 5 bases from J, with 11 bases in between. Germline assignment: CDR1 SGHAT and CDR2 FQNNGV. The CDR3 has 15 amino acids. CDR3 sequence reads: CASSLGRVATGELFF. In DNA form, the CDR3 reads TGTGCCAGCAGCTTAGGCAGGGTAGCGACCGGGGAGCTGTTTTTT.

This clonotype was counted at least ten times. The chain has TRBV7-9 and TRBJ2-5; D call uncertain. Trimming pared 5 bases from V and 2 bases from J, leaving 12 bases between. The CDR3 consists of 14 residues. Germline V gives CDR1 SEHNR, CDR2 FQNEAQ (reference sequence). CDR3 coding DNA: TGTGCCAGCAGCCCGTTGACACCACAAGAGACCCAGTACTTC. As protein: CASSPLTPQETQYF.

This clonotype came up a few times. CDR3 nucleotide sequence: TGTGCCAGCACCGGTGGGGGGGCGCTTACTGAAGCTTTCTTT. Protein sequence: CASTGGGALTEAFF. The V gene is TRBV9, the J gene TRBJ1-1; a weak D match, TRBD1 (6 bases). This CDR3 comprises 14 residues. V lost 6 bases and J 5 bases, leaving 17 bases between the germline ends. Germline loops: CDR1 SGDLS, CDR2 YYNGEE. Supplemented by reference TRBV9 and TRBJ1-1, the full variable domain reads DSGVTQTPKHLITATGQRVTLRCSPRSGDLSVYWYQQSLDQGLQFLIQYYNGEERAKGNILERFSAQQFPDLHSELNLSSLELGDSALYFCASTGGGALTEAFFGQGTRLTVV.

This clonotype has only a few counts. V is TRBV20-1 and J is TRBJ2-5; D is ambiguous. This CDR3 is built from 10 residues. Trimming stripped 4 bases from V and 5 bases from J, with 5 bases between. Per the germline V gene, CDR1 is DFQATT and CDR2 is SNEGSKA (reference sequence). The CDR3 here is CSAKRETQYF. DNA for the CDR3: TGCAGTGCTAAAAGGGAGACCCAGTACTTC.

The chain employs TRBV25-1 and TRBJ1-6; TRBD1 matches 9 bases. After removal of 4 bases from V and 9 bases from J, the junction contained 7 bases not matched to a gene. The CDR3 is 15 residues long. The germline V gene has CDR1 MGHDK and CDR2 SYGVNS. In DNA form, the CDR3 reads TGTGCCAGCAGTGGATCCGGGACAGGGAGTTCACCCCTCCACTTT. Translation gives CASSGSGTGSSPLHF.

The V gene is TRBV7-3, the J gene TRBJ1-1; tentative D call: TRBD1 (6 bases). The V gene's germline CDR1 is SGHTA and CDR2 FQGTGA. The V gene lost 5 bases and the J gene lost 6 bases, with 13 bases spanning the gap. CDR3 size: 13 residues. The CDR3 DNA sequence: TGTGCCAGCAGCCGGCAGGGGTTCGCTGAAGCTTTCTTT. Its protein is CASSRQGFAEAFF.